The next 12 T cell receptor beta chains were all read from a single sample in a study of blood T cell repertoires in COVID-19. Here immunoSEQ multiplex PCR was the method, and the copy in TCRdb shows in-frame clones only, minus some. Of about 320,000 clones listed, roughly 91% are singletons. The sample was peripheral blood. These receptors were obtained from a woman in her twenties or thirties with COVID-19, enrolled during active disease.

The chain couples TRBV5-6 to TRBJ2-5; 8 bases agree with TRBD2. The CDR3 has 19 residues. J gave up 0 bases and V 7 bases, and 20 bases lay outside the gene matches. Germline V gene data show CDR1 as SGHDT and CDR2 as YYEEEE. CDR3 region: CASSSKRLLAANYQETQYF. The CDR3 DNA follows: TGTGCCAGCTCCTCTAAAAGGTTACTAGCGGCAAATTACCAAGAGACCCAGTACTTC.

The chain is built from TRBV11-2 and TRBJ1-5, with no clear D. CDR1 and CDR2 (germline): SGHAT, FQNNGV. Trimming removed 5 bases at V and 6 bases at J, with 11 bases between. This CDR3 contains 13 residues. The CDR3 sequence: CASSKTLRQPQHF. CDR3 coding DNA: TGTGCCAGCAGCAAGACTCTCCGTCAGCCCCAGCATTTT.

The chain has TRBV11-2 and TRBJ2-7; 7 bases align to TRBD1. The V segment lost 5 bases and the J segment 2 bases; nucleotides outside the gene matches: 9. CDR3 length equals 15 residues. The germline V gene has CDR1 SGHAT and CDR2 FQNNGV. CDR3 loop: CASSLTGQGAYEQYF. The CDR3 DNA reads TGTGCCAGCAGCCTAACGGGGCAGGGGGCCTACGAGCAGTACTTC.

The chain is built from TRBV9 and TRBJ2-7; 11 positions match TRBD1. Trimming at V came to 4 bases and at J to 6 bases, leaving 15 bases not matched to a gene. Germline assignment: CDR1 SGDLS and CDR2 YYNGEE. This CDR3 region has 17 residues. As DNA, the CDR3 is TGTGCCAGCAGCACAGGGGGGACAGGGGGACTGTTGGGCGAGCAGTACTTC. Protein sequence: CASSTGGTGGLLGEQYF.

V is TRBV6-1 and J is TRBJ1-5; possibly TRBD1 for D (6 bases). V was clipped by 4 bases and J by 0 bases, with 22 bases between them. Looked up from germline, CDR1 is MNHNS and CDR2 is SASEGT. The CDR3 sequence is 19 residues long. The CDR3 region is CASSADRRYQLYSNQPQHF. In DNA form, the CDR3 reads TGTGCCAGCAGTGCGGACAGACGATACCAATTATATAGCAATCAGCCCCAGCATTTT.

The chain couples TRBV3-1 (or the pseudogene TRBV3-2) to TRBJ2-6, with 11 bases aligning to TRBD1. The CDR3 sequence is 16 residues long. The ends lost 6 bases at V and 4 bases at J; junction bases unmatched: 5. The V gene's germline CDR1 is LGHDT and CDR2 YNNKEL (reference sequence). In DNA, the CDR3 is TGTGCCAGCAGGGGGACAGGGGGTCGCGGGGCCAACGTCCTGACTTTC. It codes for CASRGTGGRGANVLTF.

The V and J genes are TRBV27 and TRBJ1-6; D perhaps matches TRBD1 (6 bases). Germline CDR1 and CDR2: MNHEY and SMNVEV (reference sequence). V was cut by 4 bases and J by 2 bases, with 12 bases left in between. CDR3 length: 16 amino acids. CDR3 protein: CASSSTGTPYNSPLHF. CDR3 nucleotide sequence: TGTGCCAGCAGTTCGACCGGGACACCCTATAATTCACCCCTCCACTTT.

The chain carries TRBV2 and TRBJ1-2, with D unclear. CDR3 size: 12 residues. Trimming removed 3 bases from V and 4 bases from J, with 6 bases in between. Germline V CDR1 and CDR2: SNHLY, FYNNEI. CDR3 coding DNA: TGTGCCAGCAGTGACAGGTTCTATGGCTACACCTTC. Residues: CASSDRFYGYTF.

The rearrangement links TRBV19 to TRBJ1-1; D ambiguous. This CDR3 region has 18 residues. Between the trimmed V and J ends, which lost 0 bases and 2 bases, there was a span of 19 bases. The germline CDR1 and CDR2 sequences are LNHDA and SQIVND (reference sequence). The CDR3 DNA is TGTGCCAGTAGTATAGAGGGAGGGAGACCCCCGCGAAACACTGAAGCTTTCTTT. It translates to CASSIEGGRPPRNTEAFF.

The rearrangement uses TRBV18 and TRBJ1-4; no clear D gene. The germline CDR1 and CDR2 sequences are KGHSH and LQKENI. The germline V and J ends were trimmed by 2 bases and 2 bases, with 9 bases remaining between them. CDR3 length: 15 residues. This CDR3 reads CASSPGVNTNEKLFF. The DNA for the CDR3 is TGTGCCAGCTCACCAGGAGTCAATACTAATGAAAAACTGTTTTTT.

V is TRBV6-2 or TRBV6-3 and J is TRBJ2-1; no reliable D call. V was pared by 4 bases and J by 6 bases, with 7 bases between. Germline V CDR1 and CDR2: MNHEY, SVGEGT. CDR3 size: 12 residues. The CDR3 DNA reads TGTGCCAGCAGTTCTACCTTCAATGAGCAGTTCTTC. This gives the protein CASSSTFNEQFF.

The rearrangement joins TRBV25-1 to TRBJ2-7, with D perhaps matching TRBD1 (5 bases). From germline, CDR1 is MGHDK and CDR2 SYGVNS. The CDR3 is 13 residues long. The V end was cut by 8 bases, the J end by 2 bases, with 13 bases between. DNA of the CDR3: TGTGCCAGCGCGTTGGGGCTAGCCTACGAGCAGTACTTC. It is translated as CASALGLAYEQYF.